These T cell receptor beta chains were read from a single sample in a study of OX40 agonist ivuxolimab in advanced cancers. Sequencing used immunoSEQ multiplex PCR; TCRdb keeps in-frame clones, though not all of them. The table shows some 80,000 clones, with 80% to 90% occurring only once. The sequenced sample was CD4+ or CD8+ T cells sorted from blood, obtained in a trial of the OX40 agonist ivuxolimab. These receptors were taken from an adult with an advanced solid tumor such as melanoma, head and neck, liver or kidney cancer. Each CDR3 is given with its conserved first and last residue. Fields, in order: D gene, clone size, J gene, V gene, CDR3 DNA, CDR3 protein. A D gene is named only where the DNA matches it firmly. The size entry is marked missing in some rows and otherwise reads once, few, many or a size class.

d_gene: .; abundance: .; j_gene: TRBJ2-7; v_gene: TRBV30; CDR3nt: TGTGCCTGGAGTGGGGTGTCCTCCTACGAGCAGTACTTC; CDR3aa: CAWSGVSSYEQYF
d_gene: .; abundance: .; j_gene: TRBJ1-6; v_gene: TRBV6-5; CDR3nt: TGTGCCAGCAGTTGGGGCCCATTGAGTTCCCTCCACTTT; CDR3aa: CASSWGPLSSLHF
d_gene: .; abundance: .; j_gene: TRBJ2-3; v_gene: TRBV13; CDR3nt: TGTGCCAGCAGCTTAGCCGGGAGCCCTCATGATACGCAGTATTTT; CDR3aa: CASSLAGSPHDTQYF
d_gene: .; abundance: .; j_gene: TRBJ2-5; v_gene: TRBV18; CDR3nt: TGTGCCAGCACCGACACAGGGCGTGAGACCCAGTACTTC; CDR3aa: CASTDTGRETQYF
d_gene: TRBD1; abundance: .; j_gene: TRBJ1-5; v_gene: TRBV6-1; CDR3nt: TGTGCCAGCAGTGTTAGGACAGGTGGAGGAAGGGCAGCGGGCAATCAGCCCCAGCATTTT; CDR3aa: CASSVRTGGGRAAGNQPQHF
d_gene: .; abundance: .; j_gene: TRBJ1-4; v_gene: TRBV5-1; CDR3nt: TGCGCCAGCAGCTCCCTTGTGGGCGCTAATGAAAAACTGTTTTTT; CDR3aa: CASSSLVGANEKLFF
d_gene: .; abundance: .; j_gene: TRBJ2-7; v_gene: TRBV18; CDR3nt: TGTGCCAGCTCACCCTCGGCGGACAGTAACGAGCAGTACTTC; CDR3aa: CASSPSADSNEQYF
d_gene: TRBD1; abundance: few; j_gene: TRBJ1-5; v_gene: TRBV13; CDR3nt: TGTGCCAGCAGCTCCGGACAGGTTCAGCCCCAGCATTTT; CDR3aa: CASSSGQVQPQHF
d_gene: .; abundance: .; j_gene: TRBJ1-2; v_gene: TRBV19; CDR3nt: TGTGCCAGTAGGGACTCGCAGGGGCGTTACTATGGCTACACCTTC; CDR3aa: CASRDSQGRYYGYTF
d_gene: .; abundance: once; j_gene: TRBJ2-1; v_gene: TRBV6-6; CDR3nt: TGTGCCAGCAGTTATGCGGAAGCCTACAATGAGCAGTTCTTC; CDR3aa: CASSYAEAYNEQFF
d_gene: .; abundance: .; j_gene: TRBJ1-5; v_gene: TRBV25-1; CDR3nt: TGTGCCAGCAGTGTGGGGGGGGCAGAACTTAGCAATCAGCCCCAGCATTTT; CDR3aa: CASSVGGAELSNQPQHF
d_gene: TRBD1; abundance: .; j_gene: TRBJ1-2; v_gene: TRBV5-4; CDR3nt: TGTGCCAGCAGCTTGGGCGCAGGGGGGGCTAACTATGGCTACACCTTC; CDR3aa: CASSLGAGGANYGYTF
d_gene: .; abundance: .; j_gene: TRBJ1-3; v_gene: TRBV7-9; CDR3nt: TGTGCCAGCAGCCCTCAGGGAAGTGGAAACACCATATATTTT; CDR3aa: CASSPQGSGNTIYF
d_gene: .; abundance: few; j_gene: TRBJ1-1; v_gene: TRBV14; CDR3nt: TGTGCCAGCAGCCATCTTGGGAGAAGGAACACTGAAGCTTTCTTT; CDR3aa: CASSHLGRRNTEAFF
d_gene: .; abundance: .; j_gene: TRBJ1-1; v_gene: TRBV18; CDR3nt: TGTGCCAGCTCACCAGTGGGGATGAACACTGAAGCTTTCTTT; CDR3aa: CASSPVGMNTEAFF
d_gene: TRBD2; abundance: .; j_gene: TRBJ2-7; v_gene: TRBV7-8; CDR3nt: TGTGCCAGCAGCCGGGGGACTAGCGGGAGTTACGAGCAGTACTTC; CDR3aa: CASSRGTSGSYEQYF
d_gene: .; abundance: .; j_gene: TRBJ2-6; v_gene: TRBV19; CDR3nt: TGTGCCAGTAGTATGTGGGTTGGGGCCAACGTCCTGACTTTC; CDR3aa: CASSMWVGANVLTF
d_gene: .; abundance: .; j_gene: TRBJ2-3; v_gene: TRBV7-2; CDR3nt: TGTGCCAGCAGCTTAGCGGTCCAGGGCACAGATACGCAGTATTTT; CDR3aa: CASSLAVQGTDTQYF
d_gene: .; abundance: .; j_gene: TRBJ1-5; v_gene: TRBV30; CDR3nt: TGTGCCTGGAGTGGGACAGATCCTATGCCCCAGCATTTT; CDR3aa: CAWSGTDPMPQHF
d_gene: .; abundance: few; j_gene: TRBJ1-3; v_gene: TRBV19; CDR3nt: TGTGCCAGTAGCCAAACCCGAGGGGCGGCACGGGCTGGAAACACCATATATTTT; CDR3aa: CASSQTRGAARAGNTIYF
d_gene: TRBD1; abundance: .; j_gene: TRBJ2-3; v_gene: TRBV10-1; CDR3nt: TGCGCCAGCAACTTAGACAGGGCAGATACGCAGTATTTT; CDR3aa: CASNLDRADTQYF
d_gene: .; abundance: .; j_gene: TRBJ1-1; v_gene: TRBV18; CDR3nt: TGTGCCAGCTCACCAGTGATGGGGCAGGGGACTGAAGCTTTCTTT; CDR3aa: CASSPVMGQGTEAFF
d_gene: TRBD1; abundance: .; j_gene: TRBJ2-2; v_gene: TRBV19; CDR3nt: TGTGCCAGTAGGGACAGGGCGAACACCGGGGAGCTGTTTTTT; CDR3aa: CASRDRANTGELFF
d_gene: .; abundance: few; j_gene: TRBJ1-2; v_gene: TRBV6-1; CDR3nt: TGTGCCAGCAACTGGGTAGGAGGCTACACCTTC; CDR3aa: CASNWVGGYTF
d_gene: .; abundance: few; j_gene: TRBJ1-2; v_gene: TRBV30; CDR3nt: TGTGCCTGGAGTGTTGGTGGCGGCTACACCTTC; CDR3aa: CAWSVGGGYTF
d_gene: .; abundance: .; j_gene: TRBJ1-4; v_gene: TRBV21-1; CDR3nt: TGTGCCAGCAGCAAAATGGGATTCGATGAAAAACTGTTTTTT; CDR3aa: CASSKMGFDEKLFF
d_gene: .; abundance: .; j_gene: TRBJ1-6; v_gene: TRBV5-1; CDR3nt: TGCGCCAGCAGCTTGGAGGGGGGGGCATCCTATAATTCACCCCTCCACTTT; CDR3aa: CASSLEGGASYNSPLHF
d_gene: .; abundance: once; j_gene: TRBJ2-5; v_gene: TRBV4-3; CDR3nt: TGCGCCAGCAGCCAAGGGGGTTGGACGGAGACCCAGTACTTC; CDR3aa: CASSQGGWTETQYF
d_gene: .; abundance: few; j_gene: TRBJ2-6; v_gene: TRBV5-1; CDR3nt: TGCGCCAGCAGTTCCGTCGCCGGGGCCAACGTCCTGACTTTC; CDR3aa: CASSSVAGANVLTF
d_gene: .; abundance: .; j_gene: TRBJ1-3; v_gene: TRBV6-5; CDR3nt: TGTGCCAGCAGTTATGCGAACACAATGTCTGGAAACACCATATATTTT; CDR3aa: CASSYANTMSGNTIYF
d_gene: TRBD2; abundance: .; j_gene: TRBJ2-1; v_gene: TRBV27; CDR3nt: TGTGCCAGAAGTCGTGGTTATAGACGGGACCGCCGACCTAGCGGGACTTACAATGAGCAGTTCTTC; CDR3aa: CARSRGYRRDRRPSGTYNEQFF
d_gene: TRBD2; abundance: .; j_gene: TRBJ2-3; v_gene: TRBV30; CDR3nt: TGTGCCTGGTGTCCGGGACTAGCGCCAGATACGCAGTATTTT; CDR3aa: CAWCPGLAPDTQYF
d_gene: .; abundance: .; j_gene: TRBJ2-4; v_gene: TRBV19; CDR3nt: TGTGCCAGTAGACGCGACGGATATGAAAACATTCAGTACTTC; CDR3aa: CASRRDGYENIQYF
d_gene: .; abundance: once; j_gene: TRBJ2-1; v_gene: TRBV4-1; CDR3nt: TGCGCCAGCAGCCCCGGGGGCGGGCGGAAATACAATGAGCAGTTCTTC; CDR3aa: CASSPGGGRKYNEQFF
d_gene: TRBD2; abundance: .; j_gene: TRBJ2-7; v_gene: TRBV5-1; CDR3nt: TGCGCCAGCAGCATACTAGCGGGGGCCTCCTACGAGCAGTACTTC; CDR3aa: CASSILAGASYEQYF
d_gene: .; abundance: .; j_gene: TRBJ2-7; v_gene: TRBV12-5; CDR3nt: TGTGCTAGTGGCCGAGACAGGGAGGATTGGGGTTCCGAGCAGTACTTC; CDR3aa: CASGRDREDWGSEQYF